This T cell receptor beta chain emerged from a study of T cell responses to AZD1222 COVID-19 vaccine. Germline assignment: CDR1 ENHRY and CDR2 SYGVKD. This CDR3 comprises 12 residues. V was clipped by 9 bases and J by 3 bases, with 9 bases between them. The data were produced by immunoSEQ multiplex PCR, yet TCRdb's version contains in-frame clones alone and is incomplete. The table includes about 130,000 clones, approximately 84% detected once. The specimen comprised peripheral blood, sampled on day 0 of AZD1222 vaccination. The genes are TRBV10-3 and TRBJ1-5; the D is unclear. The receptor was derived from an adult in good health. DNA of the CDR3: TGTGCCATTCAGGTCCCCAATCAGCCCCAGCATTTT. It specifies CAIQVPNQPQHF.